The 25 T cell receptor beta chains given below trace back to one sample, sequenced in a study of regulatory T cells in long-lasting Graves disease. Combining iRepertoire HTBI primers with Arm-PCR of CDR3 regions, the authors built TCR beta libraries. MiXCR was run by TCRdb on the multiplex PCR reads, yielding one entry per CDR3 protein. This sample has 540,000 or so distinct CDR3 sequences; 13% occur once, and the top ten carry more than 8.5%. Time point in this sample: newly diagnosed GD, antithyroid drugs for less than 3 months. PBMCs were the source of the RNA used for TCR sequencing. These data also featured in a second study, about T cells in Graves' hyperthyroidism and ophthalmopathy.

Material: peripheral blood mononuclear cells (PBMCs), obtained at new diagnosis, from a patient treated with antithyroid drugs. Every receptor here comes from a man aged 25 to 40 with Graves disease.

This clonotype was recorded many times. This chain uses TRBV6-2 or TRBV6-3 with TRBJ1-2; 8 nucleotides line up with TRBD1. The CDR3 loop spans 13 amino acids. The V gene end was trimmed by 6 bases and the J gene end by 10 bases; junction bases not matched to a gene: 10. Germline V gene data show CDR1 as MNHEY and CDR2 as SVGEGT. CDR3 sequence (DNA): TGTGCCAGCAGCGAGGACAGGGATGACGTCTACACCTTC. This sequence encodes CASSEDRDDVYTF.

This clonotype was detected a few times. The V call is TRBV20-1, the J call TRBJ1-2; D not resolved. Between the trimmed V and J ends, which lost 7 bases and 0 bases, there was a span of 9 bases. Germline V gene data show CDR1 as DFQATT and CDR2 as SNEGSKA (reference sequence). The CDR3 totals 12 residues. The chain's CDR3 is CSVIQANYGYTF. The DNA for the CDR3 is TGCAGTGTGATCCAGGCTAACTATGGCTACACCTTC.

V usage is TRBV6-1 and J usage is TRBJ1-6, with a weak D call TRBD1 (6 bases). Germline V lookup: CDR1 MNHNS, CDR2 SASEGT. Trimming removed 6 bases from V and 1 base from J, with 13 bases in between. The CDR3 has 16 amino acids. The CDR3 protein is CASRTPTGSYNSPLHF. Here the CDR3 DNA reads TGTGCCAGCAGAACCCCGACAGGTTCCTATAATTCACCCCTCCACTTT.

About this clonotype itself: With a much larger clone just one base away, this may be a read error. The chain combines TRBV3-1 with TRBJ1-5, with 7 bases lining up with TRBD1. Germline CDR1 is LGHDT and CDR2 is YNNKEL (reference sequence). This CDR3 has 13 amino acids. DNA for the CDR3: TGTGCCAGCAGACAAGAGGGGGCGCAGCCCCAGCATTTT. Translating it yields CASRQEGAQPQHF.

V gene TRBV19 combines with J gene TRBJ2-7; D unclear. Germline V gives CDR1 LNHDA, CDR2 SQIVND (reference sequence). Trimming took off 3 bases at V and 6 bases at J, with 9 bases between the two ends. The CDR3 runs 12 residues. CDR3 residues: CASSMGVGEQYF. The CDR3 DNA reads TGTGCCAGTAGTATGGGTGTAGGCGAGCAGTACTTC. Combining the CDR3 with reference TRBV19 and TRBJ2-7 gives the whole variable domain DGGITQSPKYLFRKEGQNVTLSCEQNLNHDAMYWYRQDPGQGLRLIYYSQIVNDFQKGDIAEGYSVSREKKESFPLTVTSAQKNPTAFYLCASSMGVGEQYFGPGTRLTVT.

The CDR3 here is CATGGDNEQFF. CDR3 DNA sequence: TGTGCCACCGGAGGGGACAATGAGCAGTTCTTC. The rearrangement links TRBV24-1 to TRBJ2-1; tentative D call: TRBD2 (6 bases). V lost 9 bases to trimming and J lost 5 bases, with 7 bases between them. CDR1 and CDR2 from the germline V gene are KGHDR and SFDVKD. This CDR3 is built from 11 residues.

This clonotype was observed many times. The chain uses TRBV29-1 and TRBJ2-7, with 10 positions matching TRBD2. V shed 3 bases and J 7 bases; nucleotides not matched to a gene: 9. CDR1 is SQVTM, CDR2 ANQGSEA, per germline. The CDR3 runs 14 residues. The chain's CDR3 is CSVERTSGPREQYF. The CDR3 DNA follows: TGCAGCGTTGAGAGGACTAGCGGACCTCGTGAGCAGTACTTC.

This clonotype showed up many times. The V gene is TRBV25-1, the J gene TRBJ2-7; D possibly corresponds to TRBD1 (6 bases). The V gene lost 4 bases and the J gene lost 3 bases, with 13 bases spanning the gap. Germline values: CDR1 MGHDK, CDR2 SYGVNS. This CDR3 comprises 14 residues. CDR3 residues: CASSVTGKNYEQYF. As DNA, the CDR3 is TGTGCCAGCAGTGTAACAGGGAAAAACTACGAGCAGTACTTC.

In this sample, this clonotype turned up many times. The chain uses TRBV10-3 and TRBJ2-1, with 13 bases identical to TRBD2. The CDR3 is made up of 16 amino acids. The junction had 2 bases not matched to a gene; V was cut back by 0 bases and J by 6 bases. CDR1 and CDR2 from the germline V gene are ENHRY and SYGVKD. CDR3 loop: CAISESGTSGTNEQFF. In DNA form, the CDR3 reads TGTGCCATCAGTGAGTCGGGGACTAGCGGGACCAATGAGCAGTTCTTC.

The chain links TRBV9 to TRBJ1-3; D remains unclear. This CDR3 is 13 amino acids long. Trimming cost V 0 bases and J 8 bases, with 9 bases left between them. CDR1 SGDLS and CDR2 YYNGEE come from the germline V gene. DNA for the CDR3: TGTGCCAGCAGCGTAGCCCGTGGTGACACCATATATTTT. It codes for CASSVARGDTIYF.

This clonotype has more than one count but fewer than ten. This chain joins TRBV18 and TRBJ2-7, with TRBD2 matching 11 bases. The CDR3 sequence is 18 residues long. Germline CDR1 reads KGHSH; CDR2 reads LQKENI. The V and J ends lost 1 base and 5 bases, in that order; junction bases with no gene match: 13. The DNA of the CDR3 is TGTGCCAGCTCACCACTTCGATTAACACTAGCGGGAGATAACGAGCAGTACTTC. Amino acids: CASSPLRLTLAGDNEQYF.

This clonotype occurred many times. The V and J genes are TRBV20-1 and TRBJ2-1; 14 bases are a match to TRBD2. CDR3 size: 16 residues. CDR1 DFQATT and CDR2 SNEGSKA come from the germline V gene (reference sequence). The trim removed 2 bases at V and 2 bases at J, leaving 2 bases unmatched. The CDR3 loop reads CSARLTSGRAYNEQFF. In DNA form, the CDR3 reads TGCAGTGCTAGATTGACTAGCGGGAGGGCCTACAATGAGCAGTTCTTC.

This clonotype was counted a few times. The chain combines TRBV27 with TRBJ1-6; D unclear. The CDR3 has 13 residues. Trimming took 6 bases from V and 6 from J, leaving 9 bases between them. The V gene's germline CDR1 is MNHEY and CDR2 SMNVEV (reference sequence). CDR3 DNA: TGTGCCAGCAGGGGAGGGTTTAATTCACCCCTCCACTTT. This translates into CASRGGFNSPLHF.

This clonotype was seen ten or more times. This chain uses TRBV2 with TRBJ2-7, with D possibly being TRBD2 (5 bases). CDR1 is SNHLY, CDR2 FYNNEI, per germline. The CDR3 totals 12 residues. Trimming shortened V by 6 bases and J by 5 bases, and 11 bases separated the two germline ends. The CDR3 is CASSGLSDEQYF. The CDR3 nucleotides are TGTGCCAGCAGCGGACTGTCCGACGAGCAGTACTTC.

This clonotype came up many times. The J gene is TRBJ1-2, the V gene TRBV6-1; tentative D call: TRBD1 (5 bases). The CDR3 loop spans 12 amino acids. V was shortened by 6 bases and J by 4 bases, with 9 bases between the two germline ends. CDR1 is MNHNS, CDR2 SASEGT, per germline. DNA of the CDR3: TGTGCCAGCAGAGACAGTCCCTATGGCTACACCTTC. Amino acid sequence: CASRDSPYGYTF.

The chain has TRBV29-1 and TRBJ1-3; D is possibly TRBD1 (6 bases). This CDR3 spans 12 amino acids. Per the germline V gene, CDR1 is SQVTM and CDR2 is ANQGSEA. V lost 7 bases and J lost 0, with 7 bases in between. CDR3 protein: CSADSSGNTIYF. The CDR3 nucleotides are TGCAGCGCGGACAGCTCTGGAAACACCATATATTTT.

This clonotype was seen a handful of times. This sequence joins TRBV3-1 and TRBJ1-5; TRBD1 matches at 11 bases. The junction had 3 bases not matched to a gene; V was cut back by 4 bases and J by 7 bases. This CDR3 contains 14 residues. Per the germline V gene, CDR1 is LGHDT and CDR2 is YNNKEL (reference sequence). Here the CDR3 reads CASSPGTGGQPQHF. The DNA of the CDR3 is TGTGCCAGCAGCCCGGGGACAGGGGGGCAGCCCCAGCATTTT.

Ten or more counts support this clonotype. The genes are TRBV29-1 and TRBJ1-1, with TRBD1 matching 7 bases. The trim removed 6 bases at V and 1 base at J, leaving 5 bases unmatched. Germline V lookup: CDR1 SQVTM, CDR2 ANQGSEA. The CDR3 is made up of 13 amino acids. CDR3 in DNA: TGCAGCGTAACGGACAGGACGAACACTGAAGCTTTCTTT. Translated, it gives CSVTDRTNTEAFF.

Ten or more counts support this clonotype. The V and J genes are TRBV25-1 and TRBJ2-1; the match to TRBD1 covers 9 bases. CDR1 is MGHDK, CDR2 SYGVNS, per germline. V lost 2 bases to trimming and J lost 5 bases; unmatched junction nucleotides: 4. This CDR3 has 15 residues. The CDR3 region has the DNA TGTGCCAGCAGTGAAGGGGGACAGGGCCACAATGAGCAGTTCTTC. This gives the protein CASSEGGQGHNEQFF.

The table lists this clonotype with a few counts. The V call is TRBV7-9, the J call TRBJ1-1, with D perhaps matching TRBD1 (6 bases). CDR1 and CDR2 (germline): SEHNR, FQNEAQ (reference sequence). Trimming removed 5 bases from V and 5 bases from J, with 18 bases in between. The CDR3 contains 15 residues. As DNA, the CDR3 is TGTGCCAGCAGCGGACCTCAGGGGAGAAAGACTGAAGCTTTCTTT. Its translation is CASSGPQGRKTEAFF.

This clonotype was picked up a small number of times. The CDR3 DNA reads as TGTGCCATCCATGACCCGACTGTGATGAATGAAGCTTTCTTT. Translating gives CAIHDPTVMNEAFF. J is TRBJ1-1 and V is TRBV10-3; no definite D call. Germline CDR1 reads ENHRY; CDR2 reads SYGVKD. Deletions cut 8 bases from V and 7 bases from J, with 20 bases between. The CDR3 runs 14 residues.

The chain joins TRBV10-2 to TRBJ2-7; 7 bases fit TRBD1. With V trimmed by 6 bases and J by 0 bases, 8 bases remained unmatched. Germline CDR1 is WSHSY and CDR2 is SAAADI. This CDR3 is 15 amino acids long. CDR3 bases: TGCGCCAGCAGAGGTACGGGACAGAGCTCCTACGAGCAGTACTTC. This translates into CASRGTGQSSYEQYF.

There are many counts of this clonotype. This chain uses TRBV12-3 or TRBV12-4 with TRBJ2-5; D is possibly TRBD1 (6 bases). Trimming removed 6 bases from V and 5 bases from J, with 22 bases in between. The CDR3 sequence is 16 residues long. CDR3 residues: CASSPGVGAFEETQYF. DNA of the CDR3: TGTGCCAGCAGCCCAGGGGTTGGGGCCTTTGAGGAGACCCAGTACTTC.

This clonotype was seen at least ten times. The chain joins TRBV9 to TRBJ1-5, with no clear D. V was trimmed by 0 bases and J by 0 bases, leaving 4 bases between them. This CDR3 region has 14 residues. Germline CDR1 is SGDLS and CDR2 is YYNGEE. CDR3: CASSVGGSNQPQHF. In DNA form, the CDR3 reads TGTGCCAGCAGCGTAGGGGGTAGCAATCAGCCCCAGCATTTT.

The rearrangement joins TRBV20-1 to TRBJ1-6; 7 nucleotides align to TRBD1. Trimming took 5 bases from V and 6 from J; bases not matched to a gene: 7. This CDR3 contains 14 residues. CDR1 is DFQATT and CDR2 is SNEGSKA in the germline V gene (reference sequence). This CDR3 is CSALSGTANSPLHF. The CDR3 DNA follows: TGCAGTGCTCTTTCCGGGACAGCTAATTCACCCCTCCACTTT.